This TCR beta chain was profiled in a study of neurological immune-mediated disorders. This clonotype was found many times. The target antigen is unknown. Possible read error: a much larger clone is one base away. Given the absence of the conserved phenylalanine or tryptophan at the CDR3 end, a read error is likely. Per the germline V gene, CDR1 is LGHDT and CDR2 is YNNKEL (reference sequence). V was shortened by 0 bases and J by 7 bases, with 13 bases between the two germline ends. The CDR3 consists of 16 residues. It was by 5'RACE with 10-nucleotide random UMIs that the cDNA was made. The output of every sequencing run, over 190 million TCR-beta sequences, came from 15-18 subjects. TCRdb recomputed calls from the 5' RACE reads with MiXCR, one row per CDR3 protein. The table lists tens of thousands of distinct CDR3 sequences, under 2% of them singletons, with 2% to 2.5% in the top ten. Study results and limitations: Grouping of repertoires by phylogeny put those of 18 of 34 multiple sclerosis patients into a single related-CDR3 cluster, a possible signature.

Sequencing was carried out using PBMCs. The TCR sequence derives from a woman aged 40 to 50 with multiple sclerosis. The chain has TRBV3-1 and TRBJ1-6; no clear D gene. Here the CDR3 reads CASSQDFRNRNSPLHC. The CDR3 coding sequence is TGTGCCAGCAGCCAAGATTTCCGGAATCGGAATTCACCCCTCCACTGT.